These 27 T cell receptor beta chains originate from one sample sequenced in a study of cytomegalovirus exposure and HLA in healthy donors (TCRdb year 2017). Library construction relied on the immunoSEQ multiplex PCR assay. The clones in this table, taken by TCRdb from immuneACCESS, are in-frame only. Not every clone is retained; where verified, under half of the shortfall comes from an unresolved V gene, and the cause of the rest is unknown. The sample profile shows about 360,000 clones; more than 80% of them were found once. Roughly 0.83% of the sample goes to the ten largest clones. Sequencing input: PBMCs. The source of these receptors is a woman aged 18-30 years in good health and CMV-seronegative.

The rearrangement links TRBV27 to TRBJ1-1; 8 bases are a match to TRBD1. CDR1 is MNHEY and CDR2 is SMNVEV in the germline V gene (reference sequence). The length of the CDR3 is 15 residues. V trimming: 5 bases; J trimming: 4 bases; junction bases outside the gene matches: 9. CDR3 loop: CASSLQGAGGTEAFF. CDR3 bases: TGTGCCAGCAGTCTTCAGGGGGCTGGCGGCACTGAAGCTTTCTTT.

This clone occurred once. V is TRBV7-9 and J is TRBJ2-5, with a possible D match to TRBD1 (6 bases). CDR1 and CDR2 from the germline V gene are SEHNR and FQNEAQ (reference sequence). This CDR3 region has 17 residues. V was clipped by 2 bases and J by 3 bases, with 19 bases between them. CDR3 in amino acids: CASSLSQGSVPKETQYF. The DNA of the CDR3 is TGTGCCAGCAGCTTAAGCCAGGGGAGTGTTCCCAAAGAGACCCAGTACTTC.

This clone occurred a few times. V gene TRBV28 combines with J gene TRBJ1-2, with D unresolved. This CDR3 is built from 14 residues. V lost 2 bases and J lost 4, with 11 bases in between. CDR1 and CDR2 (germline): MDHEN, SYDVKM. The CDR3 sequence is CASSLGRGGYGYTF. CDR3 bases: TGTGCCAGCAGTTTAGGGCGGGGTGGCTATGGCTACACCTTC.

This chain connects TRBV19 to TRBJ1-5; perhaps TRBD1 as D (6 bases). Germline CDR1 is LNHDA and CDR2 is SQIVND (reference sequence). The CDR3 runs 24 residues. V was pared by 1 base and J by 2 bases, with 36 bases between. CDR3 residues: CASSIAGRDLIGGPHKIGNQPQHF. The CDR3 DNA sequence: TGTGCCAGTAGTATAGCGGGGAGGGATTTGATAGGGGGACCGCATAAGATCGGCAATCAGCCCCAGCATTTT.

V is TRBV14 and J is TRBJ1-2; tentatively, D is TRBD1 (6 bases). This CDR3 comprises 16 residues. Germline CDR1 is SGHDN and CDR2 is FVKESK. Deletions cut 3 bases from V and 0 bases from J, with 14 bases between. As DNA, the CDR3 is TGTGCCAGCAGCCACCCCCGGACAGTTTCTAACTATGGCTACACCTTC. This sequence encodes CASSHPRTVSNYGYTF.

The chain employs TRBV27 and TRBJ2-4; D might be TRBD1 (6 bases). CDR3 length equals 16 residues. The ends were cut back, 6 bases at V and 1 base at J, with 16 bases in the middle. Germline V lookup: CDR1 MNHEY, CDR2 SMNVEV (reference sequence). CDR3 nucleotide sequence: TGTGCCAGCAGCCCCCGACAGGTGGCGGCCAAAAACATTCAGTACTTC. Translation gives CASSPRQVAAKNIQYF.

The rearrangement links TRBV5-1 to TRBJ2-7; the match to TRBD2 covers 7 bases. V shed 7 bases, J shed 3 bases, and the junction held 16 bases outside the gene matches. Germline V CDR1 and CDR2: SGHRS, YFSETQ. The CDR3 length is 16 residues. CDR3 region: CASALGGGRKFYEQYF. The CDR3, as DNA: TGCGCCAGCGCCTTGGGGGGAGGGAGGAAATTCTACGAGCAGTACTTC.

The chain has TRBV5-6 and TRBJ1-2, with D perhaps matching TRBD1 (5 bases). In germline, CDR1 is SGHDT, CDR2 YYEEEE. Trimming took off 2 bases at V and 5 bases at J, with 22 bases between the two ends. This CDR3 is built from 17 residues. In DNA form, the CDR3 reads TGTGCCAGCAGCTTACACACATGGGGGGTAAAAATTTATGGCTACACCTTC. It is translated as CASSLHTWGVKIYGYTF.

The count of this clone is one. The V gene is TRBV19, the J gene TRBJ2-2; TRBD2 might be the D (6 bases). CDR3 length: 16 amino acids. Looked up from germline, CDR1 is LNHDA and CDR2 is SQIVND (reference sequence). The V and J ends lost 7 bases and 5 bases respectively, with 20 bases between them. CDR3 nucleotides: TGTGCCAGTACCCAAGGGCTAGCGAGGTGGACCGGGGAGCTGTTTTTT. Protein: CASTQGLARWTGELFF.

This clone was observed once. The chain links TRBV28 to TRBJ1-4, with TRBD1 matching 10 bases. With 5 bases clipped from V and 7 bases from J, the junction kept 10 bases outside the gene matches. CDR1 is MDHEN and CDR2 is SYDVKM in the germline V gene. The CDR3 totals 16 residues. The CDR3 here is CASSAGPGQGSEKLFF. CDR3 sequence (DNA): TGTGCCAGCAGTGCGGGGCCGGGACAGGGGAGTGAAAAACTGTTTTTT.

The gene calls are TRBV5-1 and TRBJ2-7; D perhaps matches TRBD2 (6 bases). V lost 4 bases to trimming and J lost 9 bases, with 26 bases between them. Germline loops: CDR1 SGHRS, CDR2 YFSETQ. The CDR3 extends over 16 amino acids. CDR3 coding DNA: TGCGCCAGCAGCCACACTCGCGGTGGCGGGGATGGGGGGCAGTACTTC. Translated: CASSHTRGGGDGGQYF. Full variable domain (outside the CDR3, taken from reference TRBV5-1 and TRBJ2-7): KAGVTQTPRYLIKTRGQQVTLSCSPISGHRSVSWYQQTPGQGLQFLFEYFSETQRNKGNFPGRFSGRQFSNSRSEMNVSTLELGDSALYLCASSHTRGGGDGGQYFGPGTRLTVT.

The chain has TRBV13 and TRBJ2-7; 14 bases map to TRBD2. The CDR3 length is 17 residues. Germline CDR1 is PRHDT and CDR2 is FYEKMQ (reference sequence). J lost 5 bases, V lost 5 bases, and 11 bases had no gene match. CDR3 DNA sequence: TGTGCCAGCAGCCCCGGGACTAGCGGGAGTAGTGCCCACGAGCAGTACTTC. It yields the protein CASSPGTSGSSAHEQYF.

The genes are TRBV9 and TRBJ2-1, with TRBD2 identical over 9 bases. CDR1 and CDR2 from the germline V gene are SGDLS and YYNGEE. V lost 2 bases, J lost 8 bases, and 11 bases stayed unmatched. The CDR3 is made up of 16 amino acids. The CDR3 reads CASSVVSREGRDEQFF. As DNA, the CDR3 is TGTGCCAGCAGCGTCGTATCGCGGGAGGGCCGCGATGAGCAGTTCTTC.

This clone was found once. The chain employs TRBV6-5 and TRBJ1-2, with 10 bases aligning to TRBD1. After removal of 4 bases from V and 7 bases from J, the junction contained 9 bases not matched to a gene. From germline, CDR1 is MNHEY and CDR2 SVGAGI. The CDR3 loop spans 15 amino acids. Here the CDR3 reads CASSSPGQGMGGYTF. DNA for the CDR3: TGTGCCAGCAGTTCGCCGGGACAGGGGATGGGTGGCTACACCTTC.

The chain has TRBV9 and TRBJ2-1, with 8 nucleotides matching TRBD2. The germline gives CDR1 SGDLS, CDR2 YYNGEE. The CDR3 totals 17 residues. Unmatched junction bases numbered 12, after V lost 0 bases and J lost 7 bases. CDR3: CASSVDEWDRLANEQFF. For the CDR3, the DNA is TGTGCCAGCAGCGTAGATGAATGGGACCGACTAGCGAATGAGCAGTTCTTC.

V and J are TRBV18 and TRBJ2-1; D call uncertain. Germline CDR1 is KGHSH and CDR2 is LQKENI. V gave up 3 bases and J gave up 0 bases, with 9 bases separating them. The CDR3 extends over 15 amino acids. The CDR3 DNA reads as TGTGCCAGCTCACCGAGATCGGGCTCCTACAATGAGCAGTTCTTC. It codes for CASSPRSGSYNEQFF.

This clone was seen a single time. The rearrangement joins TRBV11-2 to TRBJ1-4; D is unclear. This CDR3 region has 14 residues. Germline V gene lookup returns CDR1 SGHAT and CDR2 FQNNGV. V lost 5 bases, J lost 4 bases, and 11 bases lay in between. In DNA form, the CDR3 reads TGTGCCAGCAGCCAAAACAGATATAATGAAAAACTGTTTTTT. Encoded protein: CASSQNRYNEKLFF.

The V and J genes are TRBV27 and TRBJ2-1; perhaps TRBD2 as D (5 bases). This CDR3 region has 14 residues. Germline CDR1 and CDR2: MNHEY and SMNVEV (reference sequence). V was trimmed by 2 bases and J by 1 base, leaving 6 bases between them. Written as DNA, the CDR3 is TGTGCCAGCAGTTTAGAGCGGTCCTACAATGAGCAGTTCTTC. It encodes CASSLERSYNEQFF.

The rearrangement joins TRBV6-4 to TRBJ2-6; 7 bases map to TRBD2. CDR3 length: 14 amino acids. Germline assignment: CDR1 MRHNA and CDR2 SNTAGT. V lost 10 bases and J lost 1; bases outside the gene matches: 4. Written as DNA, the CDR3 is TGTGCCATCCTCGGGGGGTCTGGGGCCAACGTCCTGACTTTC. Translating gives CAILGGSGANVLTF.

The J gene is TRBJ2-1, the V gene TRBV6-1, with D tentatively TRBD2 (5 bases). Germline V gene lookup returns CDR1 MNHNS and CDR2 SASEGT. The CDR3 is 13 residues long. V lost 5 bases to trimming and J lost 15 bases, with 20 bases between them. CDR3 bases: TGTGCCAGCAGTCTAAAGTACGGACTCCCTCTGTTCTTC. Translation gives CASSLKYGLPLFF.

The chain couples TRBV30 to TRBJ1-5; 10 bases align to TRBD1. With V trimmed by 7 bases and J by 4 bases, 4 bases remained unmatched. Germline V lookup: CDR1 GTSNPN, CDR2 SVGIG (reference sequence). The CDR3 has 13 amino acids. In nucleotides, the CDR3 is TGTGCCTCGGGACAGGGGACGAATCAGCCCCAGCATTTT. Its translation is CASGQGTNQPQHF.

This clone was seen once. This sequence joins TRBV28 and TRBJ1-4; D gene unclear. V was clipped by 1 base and J by 7 bases, with 13 bases between them. The germline V gene encodes CDR1 MDHEN and CDR2 SYDVKM. The CDR3 contains 15 residues. CDR3 loop: CASSLYGDAGEKLFF. For the CDR3, the DNA is TGTGCCAGCAGTTTATACGGGGATGCGGGTGAAAAACTGTTTTTT.

The CDR3 here is CASSLGSQGNYGYTF. In DNA, the CDR3 is TGTGCCAGCAGCTTAGGGTCACAGGGGAACTATGGCTACACCTTC. V usage is TRBV11-1 and J usage is TRBJ1-2; 7 bases are a match to TRBD1. The germline CDR1 and CDR2 sequences are SGHAT and FQDESV (reference sequence). The trim removed 1 base at V and 2 bases at J, leaving 4 bases unmatched. This CDR3 is built from 15 residues.

The chain carries TRBV7-9 and TRBJ1-1; D perhaps matches TRBD1 (5 bases). Germline assignment: CDR1 SEHNR and CDR2 FQNEAQ (reference sequence). V dropped 5 bases and J dropped 1 base, with 11 bases sitting between them. The CDR3 has 14 amino acids. The CDR3 region is CASSRGQTNTEAFF. The CDR3 DNA reads as TGTGCCAGCAGCCGCGGACAAACGAACACTGAAGCTTTCTTT.

CDR3 region: CASSTWDRGPSNQPQHF. The CDR3 DNA follows: TGTGCCAGTAGTACCTGGGACAGGGGCCCTAGCAATCAGCCCCAGCATTTT. The V gene is TRBV19, the J gene TRBJ1-5, with 10 positions matching TRBD1. V trimming: 4 bases; J trimming: 0 bases; junction bases outside the gene matches: 6. Germline assignment: CDR1 LNHDA and CDR2 SQIVND (reference sequence). The CDR3 spans 17 residues.

CDR3 amino acids: CASSFRRGGRETQYF. The CDR3 coding sequence is TGTGCCAGCAGCTTCCGACGGGGGGGCAGGGAGACCCAGTACTTC. J is TRBJ2-5 and V is TRBV27, with 8 nucleotides matching TRBD2. CDR1 is MNHEY, CDR2 SMNVEV, per germline (reference sequence). The CDR3 covers 15 residues. The trim removed 6 bases at V and 5 bases at J, leaving 11 bases unmatched.

The rearrangement links TRBV5-1 to TRBJ1-1; D not resolved. This CDR3 has 16 amino acids. Germline V lookup: CDR1 SGHRS, CDR2 YFSETQ. The V end lost 1 base, the J end lost 1 base, and 14 bases lay between the germline ends. CDR3 region: CASSLFERVGNTEAFF. The CDR3 DNA sequence: TGCGCCAGCAGCTTGTTCGAGCGTGTAGGGAACACTGAAGCTTTCTTT.